Sequencing of this T cell receptor beta chain was carried out in a study of T cell responses to AZD1222 COVID-19 vaccine. V lost 7 bases to trimming and J lost 1 base; unmatched junction nucleotides: 1. The CDR3 runs to 14 residues. The germline V gene has CDR1 KGHDR and CDR2 SFDVKD. Repertoires were generated with immunoSEQ multiplex PCR, while TCRdb's copy carries only in-frame clones and drops some. The profile shows 100,000 to 150,000 clones, roughly nine tenths of them singletons. The sequencing here drew on peripheral blood, taken on day 0 of AZD1222 vaccination. This clonotype was obtained from an adult in good health. This chain uses TRBV24-1 with TRBJ1-1; 11 positions match TRBD1. CDR3 DNA: TGTGCCACCAGGGGGACAGGGGGGAACACTGAAGCTTTCTTT. This encodes CATRGTGGNTEAFF.